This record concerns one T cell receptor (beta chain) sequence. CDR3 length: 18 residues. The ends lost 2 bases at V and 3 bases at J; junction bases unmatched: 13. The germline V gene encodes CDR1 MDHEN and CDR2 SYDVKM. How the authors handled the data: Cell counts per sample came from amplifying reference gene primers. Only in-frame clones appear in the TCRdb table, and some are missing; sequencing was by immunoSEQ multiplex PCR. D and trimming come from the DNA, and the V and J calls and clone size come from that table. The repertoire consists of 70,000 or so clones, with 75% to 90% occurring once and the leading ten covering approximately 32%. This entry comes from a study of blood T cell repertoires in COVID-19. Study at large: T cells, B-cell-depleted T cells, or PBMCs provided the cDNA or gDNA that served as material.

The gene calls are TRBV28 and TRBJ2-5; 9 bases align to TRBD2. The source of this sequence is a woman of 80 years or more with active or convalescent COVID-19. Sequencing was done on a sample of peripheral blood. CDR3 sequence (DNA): TGTGCCAGCAGTTTACCTCCTTGGGGGGTAGCGGGGGAAGAGACCCAGTACTTC. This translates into CASSLPPWGVAGEETQYF.